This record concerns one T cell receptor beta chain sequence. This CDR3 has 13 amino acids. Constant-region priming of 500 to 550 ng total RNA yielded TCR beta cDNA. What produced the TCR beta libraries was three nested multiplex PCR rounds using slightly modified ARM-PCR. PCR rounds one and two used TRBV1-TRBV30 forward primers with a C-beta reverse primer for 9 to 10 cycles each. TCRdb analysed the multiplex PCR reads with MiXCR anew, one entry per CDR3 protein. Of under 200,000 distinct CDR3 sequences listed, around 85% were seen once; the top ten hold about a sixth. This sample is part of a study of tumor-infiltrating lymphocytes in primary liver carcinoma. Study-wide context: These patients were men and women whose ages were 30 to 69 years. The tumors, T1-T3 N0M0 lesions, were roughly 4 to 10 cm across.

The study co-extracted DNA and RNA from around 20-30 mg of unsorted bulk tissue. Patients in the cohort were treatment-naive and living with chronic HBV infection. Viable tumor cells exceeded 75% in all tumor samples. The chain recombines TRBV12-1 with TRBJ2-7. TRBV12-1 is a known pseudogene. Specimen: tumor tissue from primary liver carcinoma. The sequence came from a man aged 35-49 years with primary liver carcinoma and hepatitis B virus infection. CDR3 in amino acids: CASSFQANYEQYF. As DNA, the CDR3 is TGTGCTAGCAGTTTCCAGGCTAACTACGAGCAGTACTTC.